This T cell receptor (beta chain) appears in the sequencing data of a study of ipilimumab plus nivolumab after autologous stem cell transplantation. Study background: A median of roughly 8 nivolumab and 5 ipilimumab doses were given.

V was shortened by 3 bases and J by 4 bases, with 18 bases between the two germline ends. This CDR3 has 16 residues. Looked up from germline, CDR1 is MNHNS and CDR2 is SASEGT. The table came from immunoSEQ multiplex PCR; TCRdb's copy has only in-frame clones and leaves some out. The top ten hold about a sixth of the sample, which has about 9,400 clones, about 67% seen once. This clone has only one observation. The antigen remains unidentified. Notes on the study in general: Per the authors, repertoire, Treg and microbiota data justify further study.

V usage is TRBV6-1 and J usage is TRBJ2-5; possibly TRBD1 for D (6 bases). The TCR comes from a female donor with multiple myeloma. Specimen: PBMCs, collected in a trial of ipilimumab plus nivolumab as post-transplant consolidation. The CDR3 bases are TGTGCCAGCAGTGACCTTGGGGGCGCGGATTCAGAGACCCAGTACTTC. Encoded protein: CASSDLGGADSETQYF.